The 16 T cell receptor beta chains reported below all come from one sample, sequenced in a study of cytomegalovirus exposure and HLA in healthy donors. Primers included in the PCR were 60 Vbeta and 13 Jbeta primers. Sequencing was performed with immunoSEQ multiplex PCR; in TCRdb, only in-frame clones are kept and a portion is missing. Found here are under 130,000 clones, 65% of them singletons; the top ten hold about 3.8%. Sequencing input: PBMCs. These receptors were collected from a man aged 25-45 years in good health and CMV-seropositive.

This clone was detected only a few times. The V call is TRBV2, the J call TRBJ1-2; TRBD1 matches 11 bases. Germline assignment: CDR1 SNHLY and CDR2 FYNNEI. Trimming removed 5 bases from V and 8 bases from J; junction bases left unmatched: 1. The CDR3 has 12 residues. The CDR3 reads CASSRTGGGYTF. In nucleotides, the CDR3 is TGTGCCAGCAGTCGGACAGGGGGCGGCTACACCTTC.

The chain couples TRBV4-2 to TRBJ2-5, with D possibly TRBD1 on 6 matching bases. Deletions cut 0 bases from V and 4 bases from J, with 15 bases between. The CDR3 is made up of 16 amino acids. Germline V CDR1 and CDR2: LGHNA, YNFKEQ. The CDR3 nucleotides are TGTGCCAGCAGCCAAGAGAGCAGGGGTGGCGGAGAGACCCAGTACTTC. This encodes CASSQESRGGGETQYF.

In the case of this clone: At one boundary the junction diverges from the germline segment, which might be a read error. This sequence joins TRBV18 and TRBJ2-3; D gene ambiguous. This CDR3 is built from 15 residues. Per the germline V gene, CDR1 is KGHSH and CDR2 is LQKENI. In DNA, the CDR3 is TGTGCCAGCTCACACCCCGTGAGTGGCACAGATGCGCAGTATTTT. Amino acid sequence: CASSHPVSGTDAQYF.

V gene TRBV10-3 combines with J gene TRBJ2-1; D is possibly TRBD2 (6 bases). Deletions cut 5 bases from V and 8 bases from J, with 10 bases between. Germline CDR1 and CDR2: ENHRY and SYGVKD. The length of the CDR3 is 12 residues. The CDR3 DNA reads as TGTGCCATCAGTCCGACGGGGGATGAGCAGTTCTTC. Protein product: CAISPTGDEQFF.

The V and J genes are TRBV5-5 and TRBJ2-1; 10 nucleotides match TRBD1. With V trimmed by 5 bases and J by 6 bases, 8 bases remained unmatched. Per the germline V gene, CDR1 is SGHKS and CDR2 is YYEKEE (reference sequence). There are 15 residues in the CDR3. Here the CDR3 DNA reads TGTGCCAGCAGTACCGCTAGGACAGGGGGCAATGAGCAGTTCTTC. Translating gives CASSTARTGGNEQFF.

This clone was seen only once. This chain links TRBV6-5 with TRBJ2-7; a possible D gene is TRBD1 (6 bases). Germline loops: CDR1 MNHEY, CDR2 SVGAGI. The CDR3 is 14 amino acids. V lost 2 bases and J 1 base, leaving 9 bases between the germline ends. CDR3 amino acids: CASSYGQNSYEQYF. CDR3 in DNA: TGTGCCAGCAGTTACGGACAGAATTCCTACGAGCAGTACTTC.

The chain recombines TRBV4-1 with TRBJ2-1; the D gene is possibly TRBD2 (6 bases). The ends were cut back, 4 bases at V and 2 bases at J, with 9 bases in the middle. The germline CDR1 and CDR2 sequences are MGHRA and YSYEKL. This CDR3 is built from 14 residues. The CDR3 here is CASSLGGTYNEQFF. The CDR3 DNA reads TGCGCCAGCAGCCTTGGCGGGACCTACAATGAGCAGTTCTTC.

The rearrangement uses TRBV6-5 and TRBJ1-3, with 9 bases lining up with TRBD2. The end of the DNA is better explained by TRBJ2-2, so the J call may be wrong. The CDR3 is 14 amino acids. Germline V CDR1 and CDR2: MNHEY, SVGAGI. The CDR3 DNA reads TGTGCCAGCAGCCCCGGACTAGCGTCCGGGGAGCTGTTTTTT. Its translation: CASSPGLASGELFF.

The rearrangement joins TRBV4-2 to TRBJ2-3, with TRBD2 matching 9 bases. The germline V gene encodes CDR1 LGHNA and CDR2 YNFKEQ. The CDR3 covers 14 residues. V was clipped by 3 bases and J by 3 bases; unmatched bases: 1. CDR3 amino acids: CASSHLAGTDTQYF. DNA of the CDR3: TGTGCCAGCAGCCATCTAGCGGGGACAGATACGCAGTATTTT.

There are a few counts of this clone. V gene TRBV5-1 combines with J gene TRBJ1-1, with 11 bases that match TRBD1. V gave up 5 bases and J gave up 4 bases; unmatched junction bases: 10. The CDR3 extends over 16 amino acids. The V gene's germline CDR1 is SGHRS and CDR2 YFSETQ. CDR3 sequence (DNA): TGCGCCAGCAGTCTCACCGGGACAGGGGGAGGCACTGAAGCTTTCTTT. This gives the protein CASSLTGTGGGTEAFF.

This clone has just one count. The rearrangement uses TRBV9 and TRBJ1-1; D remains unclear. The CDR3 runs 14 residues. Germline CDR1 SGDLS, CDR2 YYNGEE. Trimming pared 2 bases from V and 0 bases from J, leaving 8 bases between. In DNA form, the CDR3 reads TGTGCCAGCAGCGTCACTTCTATGAACACTGAAGCTTTCTTT. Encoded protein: CASSVTSMNTEAFF. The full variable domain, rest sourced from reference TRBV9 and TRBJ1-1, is DSGVTQTPKHLITATGQRVTLRCSPRSGDLSVYWYQQSLDQGLQFLIQYYNGEERAKGNILERFSAQQFPDLHSELNLSSLELGDSALYFCASSVTSMNTEAFFGQGTRLTVV.

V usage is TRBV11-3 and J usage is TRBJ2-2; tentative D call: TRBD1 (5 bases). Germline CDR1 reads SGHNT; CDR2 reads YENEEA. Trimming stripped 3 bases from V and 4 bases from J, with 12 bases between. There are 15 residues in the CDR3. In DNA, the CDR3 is TGTGCCAGCAGCTTCATAGGGGCCGGCACCGGGGAGCTGTTTTTT. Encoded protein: CASSFIGAGTGELFF.

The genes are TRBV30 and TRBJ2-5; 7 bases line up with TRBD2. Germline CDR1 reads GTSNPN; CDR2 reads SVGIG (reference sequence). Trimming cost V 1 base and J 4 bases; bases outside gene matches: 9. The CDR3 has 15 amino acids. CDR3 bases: TGTGCCTGGAGTGGCCTTGGGGCTAGCGGAGAGACCCAGTACTTC. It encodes CAWSGLGASGETQYF.

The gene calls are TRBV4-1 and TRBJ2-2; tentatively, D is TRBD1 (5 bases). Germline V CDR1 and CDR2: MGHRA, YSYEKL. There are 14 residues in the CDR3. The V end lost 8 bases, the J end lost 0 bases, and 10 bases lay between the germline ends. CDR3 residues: CASSMTANTGELFF. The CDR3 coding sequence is TGCGCCAGCTCTATGACAGCGAACACCGGGGAGCTGTTTTTT.

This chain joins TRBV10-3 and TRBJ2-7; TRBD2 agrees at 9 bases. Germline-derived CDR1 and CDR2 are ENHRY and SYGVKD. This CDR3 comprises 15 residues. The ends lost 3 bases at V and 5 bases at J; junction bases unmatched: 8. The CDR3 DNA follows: TGTGCCATCAGTGATTGGGCTAGCGGGGACGACGAGCAGTACTTC. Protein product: CAISDWASGDDEQYF.

The CDR3 reads CASSEVAFYNEQFF. The CDR3 DNA reads as TGTGCCAGCAGTGAAGTAGCGTTTTACAATGAGCAGTTCTTC. V and J are TRBV6-1 and TRBJ2-1; tentative D call: TRBD2 (5 bases). V lost 1 base to trimming and J lost 4 bases, with 8 bases between them. Germline lookup yields CDR1 MNHNS and CDR2 SASEGT. CDR3 length: 14 residues.